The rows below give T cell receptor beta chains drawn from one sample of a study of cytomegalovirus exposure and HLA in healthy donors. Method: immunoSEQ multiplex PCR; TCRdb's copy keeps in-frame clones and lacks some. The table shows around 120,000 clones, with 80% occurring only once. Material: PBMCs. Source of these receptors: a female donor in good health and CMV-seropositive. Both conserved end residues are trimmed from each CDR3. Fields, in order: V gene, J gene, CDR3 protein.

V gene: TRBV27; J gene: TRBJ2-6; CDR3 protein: ASSSPSSGASVLT
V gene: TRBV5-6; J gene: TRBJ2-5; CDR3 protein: ASSTGWDNQETQY
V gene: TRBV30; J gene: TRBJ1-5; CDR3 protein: AWSVQGGGNQPQH
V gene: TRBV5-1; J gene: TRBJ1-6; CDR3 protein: ASSLVHRGDSPLH
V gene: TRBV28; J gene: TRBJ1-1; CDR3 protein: ASRDSTSEAF
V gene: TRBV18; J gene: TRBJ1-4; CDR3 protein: ASSLFDSATNEKLF
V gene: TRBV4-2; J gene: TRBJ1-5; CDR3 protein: ASSQDGVTGGYQPQH
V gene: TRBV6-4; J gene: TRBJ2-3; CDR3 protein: ASSDSGGYTDTQY
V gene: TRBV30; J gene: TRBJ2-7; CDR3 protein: AWSVRGAGEQY
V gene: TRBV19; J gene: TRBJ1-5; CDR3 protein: ASSIGQGTGWVEPQH
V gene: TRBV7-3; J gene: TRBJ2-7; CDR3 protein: ASSLTGTGPYEQY